Following are 8 T cell receptor beta chains from one sample sequenced in a study of CD4 and CD8 cells across lung adenocarcinoma regions (dated by TCRdb to 2017 to 2018). The library was obtained by PCR. Sequencing was carried out with a HiSeq X Ten. TCRdb's own reprocessing of the public reads used fastp at Q25 and MiXCR and kept productive beta chains. Each entry merges the rows of one CDR3 protein and shows their most common DNA and genes. Within this sample are about 19,000 distinct CDR3 sequences, with about 53% of them counted one time only. 30% to 40% of the sample is in the top ten clones. The sequenced material came from CD8+ T cells from the margin of a lung tumor. The meaning of the sample's cell subset or site label: tumor margin region. The receptors come from a male donor with lung adenocarcinoma. The CD4 and CD8 labels of this study may be unreliable.

This clonotype appeared once. The chain uses TRBV20-1 and TRBJ2-3, with 7 bases matching TRBD2. The V gene end was trimmed by 5 bases and the J gene end by 2 bases; junction bases not matched to a gene: 7. In germline, CDR1 is DFQATT, CDR2 SNEGSKA (reference sequence). This CDR3 region has 14 residues. The CDR3 DNA sequence: TGCAGTGCTCACGGGACTACCCTCACAGATACGCAGTATTTT. This sequence encodes CSAHGTTLTDTQYF.

Written as DNA, the CDR3 is TGTGCCAGCAGTTGGGCTAGCGGGAGACCATATACGCAGTATTTT. Protein product: CASSWASGRPYTQYF. The chain joins TRBV27 to TRBJ2-3; 10 bases fit TRBD2. V trimming: 4 bases; J trimming: 7 bases; junction bases outside the gene matches: 8. Germline CDR1 is MNHEY and CDR2 is SMNVEV (reference sequence). The CDR3 spans 15 residues.

The V gene is TRBV6-1, the J gene TRBJ2-5; D might be TRBD1 (5 bases). The J call is uncertain, as TRBJ2-7 better fits the DNA end. This CDR3 is 12 amino acids long. Germline loops: CDR1 MNHNS, CDR2 SASEGT. The CDR3 nucleotides are TGTGCCAGCAACCAGGGAAGCTACGAGCAGTACTTC. Residues: CASNQGSYEQYF.

The rearrangement links TRBV6-1 to TRBJ2-3, with D possibly being TRBD1 (5 bases). The germline V and J ends were trimmed by 9 bases and 0 bases, with 10 bases remaining between them. The CDR3 is 13 amino acids. CDR1 and CDR2 from the germline V gene are MNHNS and SASEGT. The CDR3 nucleotides read TGTGCCAGTAGGCAGGGTAGCACAGATACGCAGTATTTT. This codes for CASRQGSTDTQYF.

This clonotype appeared many times. The chain combines TRBV6-1 with TRBJ2-1; D not resolved. The CDR3 extends over 18 amino acids. Between the trimmed V and J ends, which lost 7 bases and 0 bases, there was a span of 22 bases. Germline V gives CDR1 MNHNS, CDR2 SASEGT. The CDR3 region is CASTLEPIRISSYNEQFF. The CDR3 DNA reads TGTGCCAGCACGCTAGAACCCATCAGGATTAGCTCCTACAATGAGCAGTTCTTC.

The chain joins TRBV5-4 to TRBJ2-1, with 8 positions matching TRBD2. Per the germline V gene, CDR1 is SGHNT and CDR2 is YYREEE (reference sequence). CDR3 length equals 14 residues. Trimming took 4 bases from V and 10 from J; bases not matched to a gene: 10. In nucleotides, the CDR3 is TGTGCCAGCAGCCTTCTTGCGGGAGGAGACGAGCAGTTCTTC. Its protein is CASSLLAGGDEQFF.

There are a few counts of this clonotype. V and J are TRBV7-6 and TRBJ2-7; D ambiguous. In germline, CDR1 is SGHVS, CDR2 FNYEAQ. Trimming took 8 bases from V and 0 from J, leaving 17 bases between them. CDR3 length: 15 residues. The CDR3 DNA follows: TGTGCCAGCCACGCCCGCGGAGAGCACTCCTACGAGCAGTACTTC. Protein: CASHARGEHSYEQYF.

The chain has TRBV7-6 and TRBJ2-3; tentatively, D is TRBD1 (5 bases). CDR1 is SGHVS and CDR2 is FNYEAQ in the germline V gene. CDR3 length: 16 amino acids. Trimming removed 6 bases at V and 1 base at J, with 17 bases between. This CDR3 reads CASSPLGLCGTDTQYF. In DNA form, the CDR3 reads TGTGCCAGCAGTCCTCTGGGGCTGTGTGGCACAGATACGCAGTATTTT.